The clone carrying this TCR beta chain was counted at least ten times. Its antigen is as yet unknown. The data stem from a study of early T cells in non-severe SARS-CoV-2 infection. Study at large: Sequencing of bulk RNA from unsorted whole blood was done, without chain pairing.

Attachment of unique molecular identifiers was made to individual cDNA molecules. TCRdb analysed the 5' RACE reads with MiXCR anew, one entry per CDR3 protein. Among 52,000 or so distinct CDR3 sequences, 6.5% to 7.5% were seen once, and the ten largest hold approximately 6.3%. Regarding the study as a whole: VDJdb matching skewed toward anti-spike CD8 responses, missing private and CD4 specificities.

CDR3 size: 15 residues. Trimming cost V 8 bases and J 1 base, with 15 bases left between them. Germline CDR1 reads KGHSY; CDR2 reads FQNENV. V usage is TRBV16 and J usage is TRBJ1-5; a possible D gene is TRBD1 (5 bases). This TCR derives from an adult who was a healthcare worker with PCR-confirmed SARS-CoV-2 infection or an uninfected control (not recorded which). This material consisted of whole blood, taken at baseline. Here the CDR3 reads CASSYRGRSNQPQHF. As DNA, the CDR3 is TGTGCCAGCTCTTATCGGGGGAGGAGCAATCAGCCCCAGCATTTT. The whole variable domain, remainder taken from reference TRBV16 and TRBJ1-5, is GEEVAQTPKHLVRGEGQKAKLYCAPIKGHSYVFWYQQVLKNEFKFLISFQNENVFDETGMPKERFSAKCLPNSPCSLEIQATKLEDSAVYFCASSYRGRSNQPQHFGDGTRLSIL.